These 21 T cell receptor beta chains came from one sample sequenced in a study of cytomegalovirus exposure and HLA in healthy donors. The PCR made use of 60 Vbeta and 13 Jbeta primers. Sequencing used immunoSEQ multiplex PCR; TCRdb keeps in-frame clones, though not all of them. The sample lists fewer than 110,000 clones, roughly 79% occurring once. Sequenced sample: PBMCs. These receptors were collected from a man aged 45-65 years in good health and CMV-seropositive.

V and J are TRBV5-1 and TRBJ2-7; a possible D gene is TRBD2 (5 bases). The germline V gene encodes CDR1 SGHRS and CDR2 YFSETQ. Trimming stripped 5 bases from V and 0 bases from J, with 12 bases between. The CDR3 runs 14 residues. The CDR3 here is CASSISGSSYEQYF. Here the CDR3 DNA reads TGCGCCAGCAGTATATCGGGGAGCTCCTACGAGCAGTACTTC. Combining the CDR3 with reference TRBV5-1 and TRBJ2-7 gives the whole variable domain KAGVTQTPRYLIKTRGQQVTLSCSPISGHRSVSWYQQTPGQGLQFLFEYFSETQRNKGNFPGRFSGRQFSNSRSEMNVSTLELGDSALYLCASSISGSSYEQYFGPGTRLTVT.

The chain is built from TRBV6-5 and TRBJ2-7; 12 nucleotides match TRBD1. CDR1 and CDR2 from the germline V gene are MNHEY and SVGAGI. The V gene end was trimmed by 6 bases and the J gene end by 5 bases; junction bases not matched to a gene: 8. The CDR3 consists of 15 residues. The CDR3 DNA reads TGTGCCAGCAGGCTCGGGACAGGGGGCGGCCACGAGCAGTACTTC. Its protein product is CASRLGTGGGHEQYF.

The chain is built from TRBV15 and TRBJ1-5; 10 bases fit TRBD1. CDR3 length: 16 amino acids. Unmatched junction bases numbered 7, after V lost 3 bases and J lost 5 bases. Per germline, CDR1 LNHNV and CDR2 YYDKDF (reference sequence). The CDR3 coding sequence is TGTGCCACCAGCAGCCCACCGGGACAGGGGTATCAGCCCCAGCATTTT. Translation: CATSSPPGQGYQPQHF.

This clone appeared a few times. This sequence joins TRBV30 and TRBJ2-1, with D unclear. Germline V CDR1 and CDR2: GTSNPN, SVGIG (reference sequence). V shed 1 base and J shed 4 bases, with 11 bases lying between them. The CDR3 spans 14 residues. CDR3 nucleotides: TGTGCCTGGAGTGCTCCGAAACTTTACAATGAGCAGTTCTTC. It yields the protein CAWSAPKLYNEQFF.

V usage is TRBV6-9 and J usage is TRBJ1-1; the D gene is possibly TRBD1 (6 bases). Trimming took 5 bases from V and 4 from J, leaving 17 bases between them. The CDR3 sequence is 15 residues long. Germline CDR1 and CDR2: MNHGY and SVAAGI. DNA of the CDR3: TGTGCCAGCAGTCCACTACAGGGATCAGGCACTGAAGCTTTCTTT. It yields the protein CASSPLQGSGTEAFF.

The chain links TRBV19 to TRBJ2-1, with D possibly being TRBD2 (5 bases). Germline V gives CDR1 LNHDA, CDR2 SQIVND (reference sequence). With 3 bases removed from V and 6 bases from J, the gap between germline ends came to 9 bases. The CDR3 runs 13 residues. The CDR3 coding sequence is TGTGCCAGTAGTATGAGTGGAGGCAATGAGCAGTTCTTC. Translation: CASSMSGGNEQFF.

The chain recombines TRBV15 with TRBJ2-3; tentatively, D is TRBD2 (5 bases). Germline CDR1 reads LNHNV; CDR2 reads YYDKDF (reference sequence). The CDR3 is 16 amino acids. Trimming stripped 4 bases from V and 2 bases from J, with 16 bases between. The CDR3 spells CATSKRGLALTDTQYF. The CDR3 DNA sequence: TGTGCCACCAGCAAGAGAGGGCTAGCCCTCACAGATACGCAGTATTTT. Filled out from reference TRBV15 and TRBJ2-3, the complete variable domain reads DAMVIQNPRYQVTQFGKPVTLSCSQTLNHNVMYWYQQKSSQAPKLLFHYYDKDFNNEADTPDNFQSRRPNTSFCFLDIRSPGLGDTAMYLCATSKRGLALTDTQYFGPGTRLTVL.

The rearrangement joins TRBV11-1 to TRBJ2-2; possibly TRBD1 for D (6 bases). In germline, CDR1 is SGHAT, CDR2 FQDESV (reference sequence). There are 14 residues in the CDR3. V was trimmed by 5 bases and J by 7 bases, leaving 14 bases between them. DNA for the CDR3: TGTGCCAGCAGCGCCAACAGGGAGATCGGGGAGCTGTTTTTT. Encoded protein: CASSANREIGELFF.

The chain joins TRBV28 to TRBJ2-5; D remains unclear. Trimming removed 5 bases at V and 4 bases at J, with 11 bases between. Germline lookup yields CDR1 MDHEN and CDR2 SYDVKM. The CDR3 spans 13 residues. This chain's CDR3 is CASSPRLRETQYF. CDR3 DNA: TGTGCCAGCAGTCCCCGATTGCGAGAGACCCAGTACTTC.

The chain is built from TRBV6-4 and TRBJ2-2, with a possible D match to TRBD1 (6 bases). V shed 0 bases and J shed 7 bases, with 15 bases lying between them. Germline V gene data show CDR1 as MRHNA and CDR2 as SNTAGT. This CDR3 is built from 16 residues. For the CDR3, the DNA is TGTGCCAGCAGTGACTCAGGCCAGGGGTTCGACGGGGAGCTGTTTTTT. This encodes CASSDSGQGFDGELFF.

J is TRBJ1-1 and V is TRBV6-5, with D uncertain. This CDR3 spans 16 amino acids. Trimming took 0 bases from V and 4 from J, leaving 15 bases between them. Germline V gives CDR1 MNHEY, CDR2 SVGAGI. The DNA for the CDR3 is TGTGCCAGCAGTTACTCGATAGTGCGGGCGAGCACTGAAGCTTTCTTT. It specifies CASSYSIVRASTEAFF.

This rearrangement joins TRBV5-1 to TRBJ2-2, with D unclear. CDR3 length equals 14 residues. Germline V CDR1 and CDR2: SGHRS, YFSETQ. The V and J ends lost 4 bases and 6 bases respectively, with 13 bases between them. The DNA for the CDR3 is TGCGCCAGCAGCCCGGCGGCCGGCTCCGGGGAGCTGTTTTTT. Its translation: CASSPAAGSGELFF.

This clone was picked up a small number of times. V usage is TRBV6-1 and J usage is TRBJ2-7; TRBD1 aligns across 11 bases. This CDR3 has 15 residues. Unmatched junction bases numbered 7, after V lost 5 bases and J lost 4 bases. Per germline, CDR1 MNHNS and CDR2 SASEGT. The CDR3 spells CASSSPGQGVYEQYF. The CDR3 DNA reads as TGTGCCAGCAGTTCCCCGGGACAGGGGGTATACGAGCAGTACTTC.

This chain connects TRBV19 to TRBJ1-1; 8 bases match TRBD1. Germline V gene data show CDR1 as LNHDA and CDR2 as SQIVND (reference sequence). With 5 bases clipped from V and 8 bases from J, the junction kept 4 bases outside the gene matches. CDR3 size: 12 residues. CDR3 nucleotides: TGTGCCAGTAGTCACCGGGACAGGGAAGCTTTCTTT. This encodes CASSHRDREAFF.

This sequence joins TRBV29-1 and TRBJ2-1, with a tentative D call TRBD1 (5 bases). CDR1 SQVTM and CDR2 ANQGSEA come from the germline V gene. Trimming cost V 1 base and J 7 bases, with 23 bases left between them. The CDR3 has 17 amino acids. The chain's CDR3 is CSVEGGGRVSRYNEQFF. CDR3 nucleotide sequence: TGCAGCGTTGAAGGGGGCGGCAGGGTGTCCCGATATAATGAGCAGTTCTTC.

The J gene is TRBJ2-5, the V gene TRBV5-1; a possible D gene is TRBD1 (6 bases). This CDR3 is 14 amino acids long. Germline lookup yields CDR1 SGHRS and CDR2 YFSETQ. The V end lost 1 base, the J end lost 5 bases, and 12 bases lay between the germline ends. The CDR3 here is CASSLTGNGETQYF. The CDR3, as DNA: TGCGCCAGCAGCTTGACAGGGAATGGGGAGACCCAGTACTTC.

This clone showed up just once. The chain uses TRBV6-5 and TRBJ1-3; D might be TRBD1 (6 bases). The germline V gene encodes CDR1 MNHEY and CDR2 SVGAGI. The germline V and J ends were trimmed by 8 bases and 0 bases, with 8 bases remaining between them. This CDR3 spans 13 amino acids. The CDR3 region is CASQGFSGNTIYF. The CDR3 region has the DNA TGTGCCAGCCAGGGGTTCTCTGGAAACACCATATATTTT.

This clone was seen a handful of times. The V call is TRBV19, the J call TRBJ1-3, with D hard to call. Trimming shortened V by 5 bases and J by 3 bases, and 14 bases separated the two germline ends. Germline CDR1 and CDR2: LNHDA and SQIVND (reference sequence). The CDR3 sequence is 15 residues long. In nucleotides, the CDR3 is TGTGCCAGTAGTGCCCGGTTCATAGTTGGAAACACCATATATTTT. As protein: CASSARFIVGNTIYF.

The rearrangement links TRBV5-6 to TRBJ1-1; 12 positions agree with TRBD1. The germline gives CDR1 SGHDT, CDR2 YYEEEE. The CDR3 is 15 residues long. Germline trimming cut 0 bases from V and 12 bases from J; bases unmatched to any gene: 9. This CDR3 reads CASSLGGTGGASSFF. CDR3 coding DNA: TGTGCCAGCAGCTTGGGCGGGACAGGGGGCGCGAGCTCTTTCTTT.

This clone was picked up a small number of times. This rearrangement joins TRBV12-5 to TRBJ2-7; 9 bases fit TRBD1. Trimming took 2 bases from V and 3 from J; bases not matched to a gene: 5. The length of the CDR3 is 15 residues. CDR1 and CDR2 from the germline V gene are LGHNT and FRNRAP. In DNA, the CDR3 is TGTGCTAGTGGTTTGTCCGGGACAGGGCGCTACGAGCAGTACTTC. Translation gives CASGLSGTGRYEQYF. Combining the CDR3 with reference TRBV12-5 and TRBJ2-7 gives the whole variable domain DARVTQTPRHKVTEMGQEVTMRCQPILGHNTVFWYRQTMMQGLELLAYFRNRAPLDDSGMPKDRFSAEMPDATLATLKIQPSEPRDSAVYFCASGLSGTGRYEQYFGPGTRLTVT.

This sequence joins TRBV6-1 and TRBJ2-5, with D tentatively TRBD2 (6 bases). The J call may be incorrect, as the DNA end agrees better with TRBJ2-7. The CDR3 has 15 amino acids. Germline V gene lookup returns CDR1 MNHNS and CDR2 SASEGT. The CDR3 is CASKTLGLAIYEQYF. The CDR3 coding sequence is TGTGCCAGCAAAACCCTTGGGCTAGCGATCTACGAGCAGTACTTC.